Shown below are 27 T cell receptor beta chains from a single sample sequenced in a study of cytomegalovirus exposure and HLA in healthy donors. Clones were sequenced by immunoSEQ multiplex PCR, and TCRdb holds only the in-frame ones, with some missing. The sample comprises over 55,000 clones, 75% to 95% of which are singletons, and about 3.1% rests with the top ten. The material sequenced was PBMCs. The receptors originated from a man aged 18 to 29 in good health and CMV-seronegative.

The chain uses TRBV14 and TRBJ1-1; D is ambiguous. The V end was cut by 0 bases, the J end by 10 bases, with 12 bases between. Germline-derived CDR1 and CDR2 are SGHDN and FVKESK. This CDR3 region has 13 residues. The CDR3 is CASSQDRRVGAFF. The CDR3 DNA reads TGTGCCAGCAGCCAAGATAGGAGGGTAGGAGCTTTCTTT.

The CDR3 spells CASSRGQESINEQFF. The DNA of the CDR3 is TGTGCCAGCAGCCGAGGACAGGAGAGTATCAATGAGCAGTTCTTC. The V gene is TRBV5-4, the J gene TRBJ2-1; TRBD1 agrees at 7 bases. Germline V gene lookup returns CDR1 SGHNT and CDR2 YYREEE (reference sequence). There are 15 residues in the CDR3. V trimming: 4 bases; J trimming: 6 bases; junction bases outside the gene matches: 10. Filled out from reference TRBV5-4 and TRBJ2-1, the complete variable domain reads ETGVTQSPTHLIKTRGQQVTLRCSSQSGHNTVSWYQQALGQGPQFIFQYYREEENGRGNFPPRFSGLQFPNYSSELNVNALELDDSALYLCASSRGQESINEQFFGPGTRLTVL.

The chain is built from TRBV6-1 and TRBJ2-7, with 8 bases that match TRBD1. The length of the CDR3 is 14 residues. Germline trimming cut 1 base from V and 1 base from J; bases unmatched to any gene: 0. Germline V gene data show CDR1 as MNHNS and CDR2 as SASEGT. CDR3 DNA sequence: TGTGCCAGCAGTGAAGGGACAGGGTCCTACGAGCAGTACTTC. Protein product: CASSEGTGSYEQYF.

This sequence joins TRBV2 and TRBJ2-4, with 7 bases aligning to TRBD2. Germline V gene sequence: CDR1 SNHLY, CDR2 FYNNEI. The CDR3 spans 15 residues. The ends lost 7 bases at V and 0 bases at J; junction bases unmatched: 6. The CDR3 DNA sequence: TGTGCCAGCACACGGGAGGTTCTAGCCAAAAACATTCAGTACTTC. Its protein is CASTREVLAKNIQYF.

This clone came up once. This chain uses TRBV10-2 with TRBJ2-2; TRBD1 is a possible D gene (5 bases). The ends were cut back, 6 bases at V and 7 bases at J, with 6 bases in the middle. The CDR3 extends over 11 amino acids. Germline V gene data show CDR1 as WSHSY and CDR2 as SAAADI. The CDR3 DNA reads as TGCGCCAGCAGGCAGGGCGGGGAGCTGTTTTTT. This codes for CASRQGGELFF.

The rearrangement uses TRBV7-2 and TRBJ1-5; D is undetermined. Trimming took 5 bases from V and 0 from J, leaving 5 bases between them. CDR3 size: 13 residues. Germline V lookup: CDR1 SGHTA, CDR2 FQGNSA. The CDR3 is CASSVNSNQPQHF. The CDR3 DNA reads as TGTGCCAGCAGCGTTAATAGCAATCAGCCCCAGCATTTT.

The DNA of the CDR3 is TGTGCCACCAGCAGATCCGAAAGGAGGGGGCGTACCCACAATGAGCAGTTCTTC. This sequence encodes CATSRSERRGRTHNEQFF. The chain joins TRBV15 to TRBJ2-1, with D possibly TRBD1 on 7 matching bases. CDR3 size: 18 residues. CDR1 is LNHNV, CDR2 YYDKDF, per germline (reference sequence). Trimming took off 2 bases at V and 5 bases at J, with 22 bases between the two ends.

The chain recombines TRBV5-1 with TRBJ2-1, with D perhaps matching TRBD2 (6 bases). Germline CDR1 is SGHRS and CDR2 is YFSETQ. Trimming pared 0 bases from V and 6 bases from J, leaving 13 bases between. This CDR3 has 15 residues. The CDR3 reads CASSLARRALNEQFF. The CDR3 nucleotides read TGCGCCAGCAGCTTGGCGCGGAGGGCCCTCAATGAGCAGTTCTTC.

The V call is TRBV7-2, the J call TRBJ2-7; D might be TRBD2 (6 bases). V lost 5 bases, J lost 2 bases, and 13 bases lay in between. Germline CDR1 reads SGHTA; CDR2 reads FQGNSA. This CDR3 has 14 amino acids. The CDR3 bases are TGTGCCAGCAGCCGTACTAGCCTGGCCTACGAGCAGTACTTC. It is translated as CASSRTSLAYEQYF.

As concerns this clone: The sample has other DNA sequences that encode this CDR3 too. This chain connects TRBV2 to TRBJ2-1, with D perhaps TRBD2 (6 bases). The CDR3 runs to 15 residues. Germline V lookup: CDR1 SNHLY, CDR2 FYNNEI. V lost 0 bases and J lost 3, with 9 bases in between. CDR3 nucleotide sequence: TGTGCCAGCAGTGAAGCGGGAGGCCTCTACAATGAGCAGTTCTTC. Encoded protein: CASSEAGGLYNEQFF.

V is TRBV29-1 and J is TRBJ1-2, with 10 nucleotides matching TRBD1. V was clipped by 0 bases and J by 0 bases; unmatched bases: 7. CDR1 and CDR2 from the germline V gene are SQVTM and ANQGSEA. This CDR3 region has 17 residues. CDR3 amino acids: CSVEEDRGLSSNYGYTF. Here the CDR3 DNA reads TGCAGCGTTGAAGAGGACAGGGGGTTGTCATCTAACTATGGCTACACCTTC.

This clone was recorded once. The chain joins TRBV2 to TRBJ2-7, with D tentatively TRBD2 (5 bases). V lost 7 bases and J lost 4, with 8 bases in between. This CDR3 contains 11 residues. Germline V lookup: CDR1 SNHLY, CDR2 FYNNEI. The CDR3 nucleotides read TGTGCCAGCACTTTAGCGTACGAGCAGTACTTC. Protein: CASTLAYEQYF. The whole variable domain, filled in from reference TRBV2 and TRBJ2-7, reads EPEVTQTPSHQVTQMGQEVILRCVPISNHLYFYWYRQILGQKVEFLVSFYNNEISEKSEIFDDQFSVERPDGSNFTLKIRSTKLEDSAMYFCASTLAYEQYFGPGTRLTVT.

The CDR3: CASSLSNRDVEKLFF. The CDR3 DNA reads TGTGCCAGCAGCTTAAGTAACAGGGATGTTGAAAAACTGTTTTTT. The gene calls are TRBV7-9 and TRBJ1-4; maybe TRBD1 (6 bases). The V gene's germline CDR1 is SEHNR and CDR2 FQNEAQ (reference sequence). CDR3 length: 15 amino acids. Trimming stripped 2 bases from V and 7 bases from J, with 14 bases between.

The V call is TRBV6-1, the J call TRBJ2-5, with TRBD2 matching over 8 bases. With V trimmed by 7 bases and J by 7 bases, 14 bases remained unmatched. Germline V gene lookup returns CDR1 MNHNS and CDR2 SASEGT. CDR3 size: 15 residues. The CDR3 spells CASNLRPGGEGTQYF. For the CDR3, the DNA is TGTGCCAGCAATCTACGCCCGGGAGGGGAGGGGACCCAGTACTTC.

The chain links TRBV15 to TRBJ2-1; no firm D call. CDR1 LNHNV and CDR2 YYDKDF come from the germline V gene (reference sequence). The V end was cut by 5 bases, the J end by 1 base, with 12 bases between. The CDR3 totals 15 residues. The CDR3 is CATSLSTLSYNEQFF. The CDR3 region has the DNA TGTGCCACCAGCTTGTCCACTCTGTCCTACAATGAGCAGTTCTTC. The entire variable domain, with the rest obtained from reference TRBV15 and TRBJ2-1, is as follows: DAMVIQNPRYQVTQFGKPVTLSCSQTLNHNVMYWYQQKSSQAPKLLFHYYDKDFNNEADTPDNFQSRRPNTSFCFLDIRSPGLGDTAMYLCATSLSTLSYNEQFFGPGTRLTVL.

The genes are TRBV6-5 and TRBJ2-7, with TRBD2 as a possible D gene (5 bases). Germline CDR1 reads MNHEY; CDR2 reads SVGAGI. The ends were cut back, 5 bases at V and 0 bases at J, with 14 bases in the middle. The CDR3 covers 15 residues. The CDR3 bases are TGTGCCAGCAGTGCAACACTAGAGAGCTCCTACGAGCAGTACTTC. Translating gives CASSATLESSYEQYF.

The J gene is TRBJ2-7, the V gene TRBV5-1; 8 bases match TRBD1. V gave up 0 bases and J gave up 3 bases; unmatched junction bases: 5. Germline V CDR1 and CDR2: SGHRS, YFSETQ. This CDR3 is 15 amino acids long. The DNA for the CDR3 is TGCGCCAGCAGCTTGGAGGCAGGGGGCCTCTACGAGCAGTACTTC. Translating gives CASSLEAGGLYEQYF.

The chain joins TRBV2 to TRBJ2-2; D unresolved. The CDR3 runs 13 residues. The germline V and J ends were trimmed by 3 bases and 1 base, with 3 bases remaining between them. Germline lookup yields CDR1 SNHLY and CDR2 FYNNEI. CDR3 amino acids: CASSDQNTGELFF. The CDR3 DNA is TGTGCCAGCAGTGACCAGAACACCGGGGAGCTGTTTTTT.

V usage is TRBV6-1 and J usage is TRBJ1-5; D might be TRBD1 (5 bases). The CDR3 is 16 amino acids. The germline V and J ends were trimmed by 4 bases and 2 bases, with 15 bases remaining between them. From germline, CDR1 is MNHNS and CDR2 SASEGT. CDR3 bases: TGTGCCAGCAGTGCCCTCGGGACTCCAGGCAATCAGCCCCAGCATTTT. Translation gives CASSALGTPGNQPQHF.

The gene calls are TRBV5-5 and TRBJ1-1; TRBD1 matches at 8 bases. This CDR3 region has 13 residues. Trimming at V came to 3 bases and at J to 13 bases, leaving 11 bases not matched to a gene. Germline CDR1 and CDR2: SGHKS and YYEKEE (reference sequence). DNA of the CDR3: TGTGCCAGCAGCTCTGAACGGACAGGGCATAGTTTCTTT. Residues: CASSSERTGHSFF.

The chain couples TRBV19 to TRBJ2-5; a weak D match, TRBD2 (6 bases). Trimming removed 3 bases from V and 2 bases from J, with 16 bases in between. The length of the CDR3 is 16 residues. The germline CDR1 and CDR2 sequences are LNHDA and SQIVND (reference sequence). The CDR3 spells CASSMGPGTRQETQYF. The CDR3 DNA reads TGTGCCAGTAGTATGGGCCCCGGGACTCGGCAAGAGACCCAGTACTTC.

The chain has TRBV27 and TRBJ2-5; 12 bases line up with TRBD1. V lost 3 bases, J lost 5 bases, and 4 bases stayed unmatched. This CDR3 comprises 15 residues. Looked up from germline, CDR1 is MNHEY and CDR2 is SMNVEV (reference sequence). CDR3 nucleotides: TGTGCCAGCAGTTTCGGGACAGGGGGCGAGGAGACCCAGTACTTC. Its protein is CASSFGTGGEETQYF.

The rearrangement uses TRBV29-1 and TRBJ2-4, with D maybe TRBD1 (6 bases). The V and J ends lost 7 bases and 6 bases respectively, with 19 bases between them. In germline, CDR1 is SQVTM, CDR2 ANQGSEA. The CDR3 has 14 residues. The CDR3 reads CSARDTPEGNIQYF. The CDR3 DNA follows: TGCAGCGCCCGGGACACCCCAGAGGGAAACATTCAGTACTTC. The whole variable domain, filled in from reference TRBV29-1 and TRBJ2-4, reads SAVISQKPSRDICQRGTSLTIQCQVDSQVTMMFWYRQQPGQSLTLIATANQGSEATYESGFVIDKFPISRPNLTFSTLTVSNMSPEDSSIYLCSARDTPEGNIQYFGAGTRLSVL.

The V gene is TRBV5-4, the J gene TRBJ2-3; 8 bases fit TRBD2. The CDR3 totals 15 residues. Trimming removed 6 bases from V and 0 bases from J; junction bases left unmatched: 6. Germline assignment: CDR1 SGHNT and CDR2 YYREEE (reference sequence). CDR3 sequence reads: CASTREGYSTDTQYF. The DNA for the CDR3 is TGTGCCAGCACTCGGGAGGGATACAGCACAGATACGCAGTATTTT.

This sequence joins TRBV6-5 and TRBJ2-7; 7 bases are a match to TRBD1. J was trimmed by 2 bases and V by 6 bases; bases with no gene match: 7. Germline CDR1 and CDR2: MNHEY and SVGAGI. The length of the CDR3 is 14 residues. CDR3 residues: CASRSTGQTYEQYF. CDR3 coding DNA: TGTGCCAGCAGGAGCACGGGACAGACCTACGAGCAGTACTTC.

This rearrangement joins TRBV11-2 to TRBJ2-7, with 7 bases fitting TRBD2. Germline values: CDR1 SGHAT, CDR2 FQNNGV. Trimming took 6 bases from V and 6 from J; bases not matched to a gene: 11. The CDR3 consists of 14 residues. The DNA of the CDR3 is TGTGCCAGCAGTATAGGCGGGAGACGGGGCGAGCAGTACTTC. This translates into CASSIGGRRGEQYF.

This clone appeared a single time. The chain carries TRBV7-6 and TRBJ1-2; D may be TRBD1 (6 bases). This CDR3 has 14 residues. Germline V gives CDR1 SGHVS, CDR2 FNYEAQ. V was clipped by 5 bases and J by 6 bases, with 16 bases between them. The CDR3 DNA is TGTGCCAGCAGCGGCCGGGACACCCGGAATGGCTACACCTTC. Its translation: CASSGRDTRNGYTF.